The 32 T cell receptor beta chains presented below share a single source sample, sequenced in a study of T cells in Graves' hyperthyroidism and ophthalmopathy (dated by TCRdb to about 2019). Library preparation was by multiplex PCR. TCRdb names Illumina HiSeq 2000 as the instrument used. TCR beta CDR3 regions were amplified from RNA transcripts. A first-round RT-PCR of the TCR CDR3 used the HTBI primer set with the Qiagen OneStep RT-PCR kit. The public reads were quality trimmed at Q25 with fastp and then assembled into clones with MiXCR by TCRdb, keeping productive beta chains. Every CDR3 protein is listed once, alongside the most common genes and DNA of its rows. This sample has a few hundred thousand distinct CDR3 sequences in its table, and roughly 50% of those were observed once. About 7.8% of the sample lies in the top ten. Specimen: peripheral blood or thyroid tissue (not recorded which). These receptors originate from a woman between 18 and 29 years old with Graves' hyperthyroidism.

This clonotype was counted many times. The rearrangement joins TRBV7-9 to TRBJ2-7; maybe TRBD2 (5 bases). CDR3 length: 12 residues. The V gene's germline CDR1 is SEHNR and CDR2 FQNEAQ (reference sequence). Trimming took off 5 bases at V and 4 bases at J, with 9 bases between the two ends. CDR3 sequence (DNA): TGTGCCAGCAGCCCGAGAGGGTACGAGCAGTACTTC. Protein product: CASSPRGYEQYF.

J is TRBJ1-5 and V is TRBV6-5, with 9 nucleotides matching TRBD1. Per germline, CDR1 MNHEY and CDR2 SVGAGI. Trimming cost V 5 bases and J 2 bases; bases outside gene matches: 10. The CDR3 contains 17 residues. The CDR3 spells CASSKKPGQGGNQPQHF. The CDR3 bases are TGTGCCAGCAGTAAGAAACCGGGACAGGGAGGCAATCAGCCCCAGCATTTT.

This clonotype has a count of ten or more. The chain carries TRBV5-6 and TRBJ1-5; D is uncertain. This CDR3 is 13 amino acids long. CDR1 and CDR2 from the germline V gene are SGHDT and YYEEEE. Trimming removed 4 bases from V and 9 bases from J, with 14 bases in between. The CDR3 loop reads CASSRTVFGPQHF. The CDR3 region has the DNA TGTGCCAGCAGCCGGACGGTCTTCGGGCCCCAGCATTTT.

There are many counts of this clonotype. V is TRBV20-1 and J is TRBJ2-7; 13 bases are a match to TRBD2. Trimming removed 1 base from V and 1 base from J; junction bases left unmatched: 10. Per the germline V gene, CDR1 is DFQATT and CDR2 is SNEGSKA (reference sequence). This CDR3 spans 18 amino acids. The CDR3 DNA follows: TGCAGTGCTAGAGGTCTACTAGCGGGAGGGGGTAAATCCTACGAGCAGTACTTC. Protein sequence: CSARGLLAGGGKSYEQYF.

This clonotype has a count of ten or more. The CDR3 bases are TGTGCCGAGCGGGGGTCTGGGGCCAACGTCCTGACTTTC. Its protein is CAERGSGANVLTF. The chain is built from TRBV7-9 and TRBJ2-6; TRBD2 agrees at 8 bases. This CDR3 spans 13 amino acids. The V segment lost 11 bases and the J segment 1 base; nucleotides outside the gene matches: 1. Looked up from germline, CDR1 is SEHNR and CDR2 is FQNEAQ (reference sequence).

The chain couples TRBV7-3 to TRBJ1-2, with 7 bases aligning to TRBD1. With V trimmed by 5 bases and J by 7 bases, 7 bases remained unmatched. CDR3 length: 13 residues. Per germline, CDR1 SGHTA and CDR2 FQGTGA. The CDR3 nucleotides read TGTGCCAGCAGCCCCACAGCAGGGGGTGGCTACACCTTC. It is translated as CASSPTAGGGYTF.

As DNA, the CDR3 is TGTGCCAGCAGTACGAGACTAGCGTGGTATGAGACCCAGTACTTC. Protein: CASSTRLAWYETQYF. V usage is TRBV13 and J usage is TRBJ2-5; 8 bases fit TRBD2. J was trimmed by 5 bases and V by 6 bases; bases with no gene match: 11. The CDR3 contains 15 residues. CDR1 is PRHDT and CDR2 is FYEKMQ in the germline V gene (reference sequence).

In its sample, this clonotype was seen many times. The chain has TRBV11-2 and TRBJ2-7; 10 positions agree with TRBD2. With 8 bases clipped from V and 5 bases from J, the junction kept 12 bases outside the gene matches. CDR1 and CDR2 (germline): SGHAT, FQNNGV. This CDR3 region has 15 residues. The DNA of the CDR3 is TGTGCCAGCCGCCCACCCAGCGGGAGGGCAAACGAGCAGTACTTC. It yields the protein CASRPPSGRANEQYF. Together with reference TRBV11-2 and TRBJ2-7, the CDR3 gives the full variable domain: EAGVAQSPRYKIIEKRQSVAFWCNPISGHATLYWYQQILGQGPKLLIQFQNNGVVDDSQLPKDRFSAERLKGVDSTLKIQPAKLEDSAVYLCASRPPSGRANEQYFGPGTRLTVT.

This rearrangement joins TRBV29-1 to TRBJ1-1; TRBD1 aligns across 7 bases. V lost 7 bases, J lost 2 bases, and 7 bases stayed unmatched. CDR1 and CDR2 (germline): SQVTM, ANQGSEA. This CDR3 comprises 13 residues. CDR3 protein: CSGWTGPNTEAFF. In DNA, the CDR3 is TGCAGCGGATGGACAGGCCCAAACACTGAAGCTTTCTTT.

Of note for this clonotype: Just one base apart from a much larger clone, this may be a read error. The chain employs TRBV20-1 and TRBJ2-2; possibly TRBD2 for D (5 bases). The CDR3 is 14 amino acids. Per the germline V gene, CDR1 is DFQATT and CDR2 is SNEGSKA (reference sequence). CDR3 nucleotides: TGCAGTCCTAGAGTCCGGGGTGGGACCGGGGAGCTGTTTTTT. Translated: CSPRVRGGTGELFF.

The chain combines TRBV7-2 with TRBJ2-5; 7 bases are a match to TRBD2. The CDR3 is made up of 15 amino acids. Per the germline V gene, CDR1 is SGHTA and CDR2 is FQGNSA. Germline trimming cut 1 base from V and 7 bases from J; bases unmatched to any gene: 9. CDR3 in DNA: TGTGCCAGCAGCTTAGGAGGGAGGGCGGAGGGGACCCAGTACTTC. This encodes CASSLGGRAEGTQYF.

To note about this clonotype: It may be a read error: a sequence one base away is much more abundant. J is TRBJ2-7 and V is TRBV20-1; 7 bases align to TRBD1. In germline, CDR1 is DFQATT, CDR2 SNEGSKA (reference sequence). The CDR3 is 14 residues long. CDR3 nucleotide sequence: TGCAGTGCTAGGGCCGACAGGGCTTCCTACAAGCAGTACTTC. It codes for CSARADRASYKQYF.

A note on this clonotype: The DNA is omitted, as the CDR3 cannot be located on it reliably, and the CDR3 follows TCRdb's listing. The rearrangement joins TRBV13 to TRBJ1-4; the table assigns TRBD1, which was not confirmed against the DNA. Germline CDR1 PRHDT, CDR2 FYEKMQ (reference sequence). The CDR3 contains 15 residues when both ends are counted. CDR3 protein: CASSPGTGLMKNCFF.

For this clonotype: This sequence may be a read error, since a much larger clone differs from it by one base. The V gene is TRBV6-1, the J gene TRBJ1-1; D unresolved. With 5 bases removed from V and 0 bases from J, the gap between germline ends came to 13 bases. The germline V gene has CDR1 MNHNS and CDR2 SASEGT. The CDR3 is 15 amino acids. CDR3 in amino acids: CASSTPDGLNTEAFF. The CDR3 bases are TGTGCCAGCAGTACACCGGACGGCTTGAACACTGAAGCTTTCTTT.

V gene TRBV2 combines with J gene TRBJ2-1, with D possibly being TRBD2 (5 bases). Trimming left V 8 bases short and J 3 bases short, with 14 bases between. Germline V gene sequence: CDR1 SNHLY, CDR2 FYNNEI. The CDR3 runs to 14 residues. CDR3 DNA: TGTGCCAGCTTCTTAGGAGGTGTCTACAATGAGCAGTTCTTC. As protein: CASFLGGVYNEQFF.

The chain recombines TRBV12-3 or TRBV12-4 with TRBJ2-7; a weak D match, TRBD1 (6 bases). There are 18 residues in the CDR3. Trimming took 6 bases from V and 4 from J, leaving 28 bases between them. CDR3 coding DNA: TGTGCCAGCAGCCTAACCCCCCGGACAGAGGATTTCTATTACGAGCAGTACTTC. Residues: CASSLTPRTEDFYYEQYF.

This clonotype was detected a few times. In nucleotides, the CDR3 is TGTGCCAGCAGCCCAACCACCGGATCGAGGGGGAGTAACTATGGCTACACCTTC. It encodes CASSPTTGSRGSNYGYTF. The chain employs TRBV11-3 and TRBJ1-2, with D maybe TRBD1 (6 bases). CDR3 size: 18 residues. Between the trimmed V and J ends, which lost 5 bases and 1 base, there was a span of 23 bases. Germline V gene data show CDR1 as SGHNT and CDR2 as YENEEA.

This clonotype was recorded once. The chain couples TRBV12-3 or TRBV12-4 to TRBJ2-7; 7 nucleotides agree with TRBD1. Losses at the gene ends were 5 bases for V and 5 bases for J; bases not matched to a gene: 3. The CDR3 spans 12 residues. The CDR3 loop is CASSDRVNEQYF. DNA of the CDR3: TGTGCCAGCAGTGACAGGGTAAACGAGCAGTACTTC.

The V gene is TRBV24-1, the J gene TRBJ2-1, with 8 bases that match TRBD1. The V and J ends lost 9 bases and 7 bases, in that order; junction bases with no gene match: 10. CDR1 KGHDR and CDR2 SFDVKD come from the germline V gene. This CDR3 has 14 amino acids. CDR3 DNA: TGTGCCACCGGACCCACGGACAGGGTGAATGAGCAGTTCTTC. Translation gives CATGPTDRVNEQFF.

The chain has TRBV11-2 and TRBJ1-1; a weak D match, TRBD1 (6 bases). The CDR3 contains 16 residues. V was clipped by 4 bases and J by 0 bases, with 15 bases between them. CDR1 SGHAT and CDR2 FQNNGV come from the germline V gene. CDR3 nucleotides: TGTGCCAGCAGCTCAACGGGGGCAGGGATGAACACTGAAGCTTTCTTT. It yields the protein CASSSTGAGMNTEAFF.

This clonotype was recorded at least ten times. The chain carries TRBV19 and TRBJ1-6; D ambiguous. V was shortened by 6 bases and J by 10 bases, with 19 bases between the two germline ends. CDR3 length: 15 residues. Germline CDR1 LNHDA, CDR2 SQIVND (reference sequence). CDR3 coding DNA: TGTGCCAGTAGATCCGGCAGTCGGAATGAATCACCCCTCCACTTT. It specifies CASRSGSRNESPLHF.

This clonotype has a handful of counts. The V and J genes are TRBV2 and TRBJ2-1; 8 bases align to TRBD2. V was pared by 3 bases and J by 8 bases, with 3 bases of the junction left unmatched. The CDR3 is 13 residues long. The germline V gene encodes CDR1 SNHLY and CDR2 FYNNEI. The CDR3: CASSEVTSDEQFF. In nucleotides, the CDR3 is TGTGCCAGCAGTGAGGTGACTAGCGATGAGCAGTTCTTC.

This clonotype has at least ten counts. The chain is built from TRBV12-3 or TRBV12-4 and TRBJ1-1, with a possible D match to TRBD1 (5 bases). The CDR3 spans 15 residues. Trimming removed 5 bases at V and 0 bases at J, with 13 bases between. The DNA of the CDR3 is TGTGCCAGCAGTCCCCAGGGCCGGATGAACACTGAAGCTTTCTTT. It yields the protein CASSPQGRMNTEAFF.

The chain links TRBV15 to TRBJ2-7; 9 positions match TRBD1. The germline CDR1 and CDR2 sequences are LNHNV and YYDKDF (reference sequence). After removal of 1 base from V and 3 bases from J, the junction contained 4 bases not matched to a gene. The CDR3 has 15 residues. The CDR3 spells CATSRAGTGLYEQYF. In DNA form, the CDR3 reads TGTGCCACCAGCAGAGCCGGGACAGGGCTCTACGAGCAGTACTTC.

This clonotype has a handful of counts. The chain joins TRBV11-3 to TRBJ2-2; no clear D. This CDR3 comprises 16 residues. V lost 0 bases, J lost 5 bases, and 13 bases lay in between. Germline lookup yields CDR1 SGHNT and CDR2 YENEEA. The CDR3 DNA is TGTGCCAGCAGCTTAGATTATAGTGCTAGTACCGGGGAGCTGTTTTTT. Encoded protein: CASSLDYSASTGELFF.

This clonotype is a singleton in its sample. This clone may be a read error of a much larger clone one base away. The rearrangement links TRBV15 to TRBJ2-3; perhaps D is TRBD1 or TRBD2 (5 bases each). The length of the CDR3 is 16 residues. Per germline, CDR1 LNHNV and CDR2 YYDKDF (reference sequence). V lost 5 bases and J 2 bases, leaving 17 bases between the germline ends. The CDR3 loop is CATSGDGTVHTDTQYF. The CDR3, as DNA: TGTGCCACCAGCGGCGACGGGACCGTACACACAGATACGCAGTATTTT.

This chain uses TRBV30 with TRBJ1-1, with D perhaps matching TRBD1 (5 bases). CDR1 and CDR2 (germline): GTSNPN, SVGIG (reference sequence). This CDR3 is built from 14 residues. V was trimmed by 5 bases and J by 3 bases, leaving 16 bases between them. The CDR3 reads CAWDTGAWYTEAFF. For the CDR3, the DNA is TGTGCCTGGGATACCGGGGCCTGGTACACTGAAGCTTTCTTT. Together with reference TRBV30 and TRBJ1-1, the CDR3 gives the full variable domain: SQTIHQWPATLVQPVGSPLSLECTVEGTSNPNLYWYRQAAGRGLQLLFYSVGIGQISSEVPQNLSASRPQDRQFILSSKKLLLSDSGFYLCAWDTGAWYTEAFFGQGTRLTVV.

This clonotype has just a few counts. The chain recombines TRBV12-3 or TRBV12-4 with TRBJ2-7, with D perhaps matching TRBD1 (6 bases). The CDR3 runs 15 residues. V dropped 6 bases and J dropped 4 bases, with 19 bases sitting between them. The CDR3 sequence: CASSPYSQGIYEQYF. CDR3 coding DNA: TGTGCCAGCAGCCCCTATAGTCAGGGGATATACGAGCAGTACTTC.

This clonotype showed up many times. The chain links TRBV20-1 to TRBJ1-2; TRBD1 aligns across 9 bases. This CDR3 spans 12 amino acids. Germline CDR1 DFQATT, CDR2 SNEGSKA (reference sequence). V gave up 5 bases and J gave up 6 bases; unmatched junction bases: 4. The CDR3 region has the DNA TGCAGTGCTCGGACAGGGGTGGATGGCTACACCTTC. As protein: CSARTGVDGYTF.

This clonotype was detected many times. The V gene is TRBV7-9, the J gene TRBJ2-7; perhaps D is TRBD1 or TRBD2 (5 bases each). The germline V and J ends were trimmed by 5 bases and 2 bases, with 13 bases remaining between them. The CDR3 is 14 amino acids. Germline CDR1 is SEHNR and CDR2 is FQNEAQ (reference sequence). The CDR3 region is CASSLSTGPYEQYF. The CDR3 coding sequence is TGTGCCAGCAGCCTCTCGACGGGACCCTACGAGCAGTACTTC.

The genes are TRBV6-5 and TRBJ1-4; TRBD1 matches 11 bases. Per germline, CDR1 MNHEY and CDR2 SVGAGI. This CDR3 contains 16 residues. The junction had 5 bases not matched to a gene; V was cut back by 5 bases and J by 3 bases. The CDR3 nucleotides read TGTGCCAGCAGTCAGCCGGGACAGGGGGCTAATGAAAAACTGTTTTTT. Translation: CASSQPGQGANEKLFF.

The chain combines TRBV20-1 with TRBJ2-5; TRBD2 agrees at 9 bases. Germline CDR1 reads DFQATT; CDR2 reads SNEGSKA (reference sequence). The CDR3 totals 14 residues. V shed 3 bases and J 4 bases; nucleotides not matched to a gene: 6. The CDR3 region has the DNA TGCAGTGCTAGGGATAGCGGGAGTGTAGAGACCCAGTACTTC. Amino acid sequence: CSARDSGSVETQYF.